The entry that follows covers one T cell receptor beta chain sequence. Its antigen is undetermined. The data belong to a study of OX40 agonist ivuxolimab in advanced cancers. At the level of the study: Clinicians treated patients with ivuxolimab, an agonistic anti-OX40 (CD134) antibody. Patients enrolled in dose escalation were diagnosed with hepatocellular carcinoma, melanoma, renal cell or head and neck cancer.

The V and J ends lost 8 bases and 1 base respectively, with 10 bases between them. In germline, CDR1 is MNHNY, CDR2 SVGAGI (reference sequence). The CDR3 runs 13 residues. Clones were sequenced by immunoSEQ multiplex PCR, and TCRdb holds only the in-frame ones, with some missing. Among some 50,000 clones listed, about 90% were seen once. Study-wide results and limits: Expanded clones tended on average to be more numerous among CD8+ T cells than CD4+. Within 6 weeks, CD4+ and CD8+ blood T cells expanded clonally at 0.1 to 3.0 mg/kg.

Sequenced material: CD4+ or CD8+ T cells sorted from blood, taken in a trial of the OX40 agonist ivuxolimab. The source of this sequence is an adult with an advanced solid tumor such as melanoma, head and neck, liver or kidney cancer. This chain links TRBV6-6 with TRBJ2-3, with D hard to call. In DNA, the CDR3 is TGTGCCAGCGGCACGGTAGGCACAGATACGCAGTATTTT. This codes for CASGTVGTDTQYF.